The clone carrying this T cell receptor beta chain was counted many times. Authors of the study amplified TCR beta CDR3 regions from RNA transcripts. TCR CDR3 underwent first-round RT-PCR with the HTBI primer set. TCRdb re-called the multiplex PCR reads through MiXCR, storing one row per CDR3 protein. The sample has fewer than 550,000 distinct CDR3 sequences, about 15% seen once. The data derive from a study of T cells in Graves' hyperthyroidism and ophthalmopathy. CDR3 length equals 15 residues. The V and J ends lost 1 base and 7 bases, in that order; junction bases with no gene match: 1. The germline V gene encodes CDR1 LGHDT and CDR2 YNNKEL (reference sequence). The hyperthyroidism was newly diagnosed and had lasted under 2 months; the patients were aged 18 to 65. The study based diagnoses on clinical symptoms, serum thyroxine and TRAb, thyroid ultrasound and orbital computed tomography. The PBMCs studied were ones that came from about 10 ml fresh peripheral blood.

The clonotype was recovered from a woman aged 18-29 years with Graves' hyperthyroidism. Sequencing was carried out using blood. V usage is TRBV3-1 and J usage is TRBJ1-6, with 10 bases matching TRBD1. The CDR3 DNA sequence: TGTGCCAGCAGCCAAGTGGACAGGGGGAATTCACCCCTCCACTTT. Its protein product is CASSQVDRGNSPLHF.